These T cell receptor beta chains were read from a single sample in a study of cytomegalovirus exposure and HLA in healthy donors. Here immunoSEQ multiplex PCR was the method, and the copy in TCRdb shows in-frame clones only, minus some. The data contain approximately 100,000 clones, about 81% of them singletons. Material for sequencing was PBMCs. Every receptor here comes from a man aged 40-50 years in good health and CMV-seronegative. The CDR3 runs from the conserved cysteine through the conserved F or W. A D gene is named only where the DNA matches it firmly. Rows give clone size only sometimes, using once, few, many, or a class for an expanded clone.

J	V	D	size	DNA	CDR3
TRBJ1-2	TRBV5-6	TRBD1	.	TGTGCCAGCAGCTCGACAGGGGGCTATGGCTACACCTTC	CASSSTGGYGYTF
TRBJ1-6	TRBV10-2	TRBD1	.	TGCGCCAGCACGGGACAGGGGAATTCACCCCTCCACTTT	CASTGQGNSPLHF
TRBJ2-7	TRBV7-8	.	.	TGTGCCAGCAGCTTGGGTCCAGGGCGTGAGCAGTACTTC	CASSLGPGREQYF
TRBJ1-2	TRBV5-1	.	.	TGCGCCAGCAGCCGCGACAGCAATAACTATGGCTACACCTTC	CASSRDSNNYGYTF
TRBJ2-3	TRBV5-4	.	once	TGTGCCAGCAGCGCGGGACAGCCTACGCAGTATTTT	CASSAGQPTQYF
TRBJ1-4	TRBV30	.	few	TGTGCCTGTGGACAGTTTAATGAAAAACTGTTTTTT	CACGQFNEKLFF
TRBJ1-4	TRBV2	TRBD1	.	TGTGCCAGCAGTCAACGGACAGGGGGCATTGAAAAACTGTTTTTT	CASSQRTGGIEKLFF
TRBJ1-2	TRBV2	.	.	TGTGCCAGCAGTGTAGGGATCAAGGGAGTGTATGGCTACACCTTC	CASSVGIKGVYGYTF
TRBJ2-2	TRBV7-9	TRBD2	.	TGTTCCAGCAGCCTAACTGGAGCGGGGCGTAGCACCGGGGAGCTGTTTTTT	CSSSLTGAGRSTGELFF
TRBJ2-5	TRBV7-9	.	once	TGTGCCAGCAGTTTCCCCCAACTGGAGCACCAAGAGACCCAGTACTTC	CASSFPQLEHQETQYF
TRBJ1-2	TRBV5-5	TRBD1	.	TGTGCCAGCAGCTTGTACTGGACAGGAGGATCCGGTGGCTACACCTTC	CASSLYWTGGSGGYTF
TRBJ2-2	TRBV6-4	.	.	TGTGCCAGCAGTGACCCAGGGTCCGGGGAGCTGTTTTTT	CASSDPGSGELFF
TRBJ2-3	TRBV15	.	.	TGTGCCACCAGCAGAGATCCGGATACGCAGTATTTT	CATSRDPDTQYF
TRBJ2-7	TRBV6-4	.	few	TGTGCCAGCAGTGACGTCTTAGCGGGACAGACCTACGAGCAGTACTTC	CASSDVLAGQTYEQYF
TRBJ2-6	TRBV5-1	.	.	TGCGCCAGCAGCTTGGTTCAGGTTCTAAACTCTGGGGCCAACGTCCTGACTTTC	CASSLVQVLNSGANVLTF
TRBJ1-1	TRBV6-6	TRBD1	.	TGTGCCAGCAGTCAAGACAGGGTTACTGAAGCTTTCTTT	CASSQDRVTEAFF
TRBJ2-7	TRBV27	TRBD2	once	TGTGCCAGCAGTTCGAGACTAGCTATGGTTCACGAGCAGTACTTC	CASSSRLAMVHEQYF
TRBJ2-1	TRBV11-1	.	.	TGTGCCAGCAGCCTTACAGGGATTCTCTACAATGAGCAGTTCTTC	CASSLTGILYNEQFF
TRBJ2-7	TRBV7-8	.	few	TGTGCCACCGACCCGGGACACTCATACGAGCAGTACTTC	CATDPGHSYEQYF
TRBJ2-7	TRBV19	TRBD1	.	TGTGCCAGTAGTATTTTCTTACAGGGGAGCGCCGAGCAGTACTTC	CASSIFLQGSAEQYF
TRBJ2-1	TRBV7-2	TRBD2	.	TGTGCCAGCAGCCGTGCGTCTAGCGGGGGGGGGTACAATGAGCAGTTCTTC	CASSRASSGGGYNEQFF
TRBJ1-5	TRBV7-2	.	.	TGTGCCAGCAGCTTACGGCAGGGGCTTCAGCCCCAGCATTTT	CASSLRQGLQPQHF
TRBJ2-7	TRBV5-1	.	.	TGCGCCAGCAGGCAACAGGGTAACGAGCAGTACTTC	CASRQQGNEQYF
TRBJ1-6	TRBV4-1	.	few	TGCGCCAGCAGCCAAGATCTTGAGACAGGCCGCTGGTCACCCCTCCACTTT	CASSQDLETGRWSPLHF
TRBJ1-2	TRBV27	.	few	TGTGCCAGCAGCCGGGATTTTTCGGTGCGGGAGGGCTACACCTTC	CASSRDFSVREGYTF
TRBJ2-7	TRBV5-5	.	.	TGTGCCAGCAGCCCTATATTTGGAGGACCCCTCTACGAGCAGTACTTC	CASSPIFGGPLYEQYF
TRBJ1-2	TRBV4-3	.	.	TGCGCCAGCAGCCAAGATAATTTAGCTAACTATGGCTACACCTTC	CASSQDNLANYGYTF
TRBJ1-2	TRBV7-9	.	.	TGTGCCAGCAGCCCCCCGGTCAGGGCAGTGATGGGCTACACCTTC	CASSPPVRAVMGYTF
TRBJ2-3	TRBV15	TRBD2	few	TGTGCCACCAGCAGATGGGGGAGGGGCGCAGATACGCAGTATTTT	CATSRWGRGADTQYF
TRBJ1-4	TRBV4-1	.	.	TGCGCCAGCAGCCATACAGGGATCGAGACTGAAAAACTGTTTTTT	CASSHTGIETEKLFF
TRBJ1-1	TRBV5-1	.	.	TGCGCCAGCAGCTTGTCCGGACAGTATATGAACACTGAAGCTTTCTTT	CASSLSGQYMNTEAFF
TRBJ2-1	TRBV4-3	TRBD1	once	TGCGCCAGCAGCCAAGCCCTGTCAGGGGGCGCTGTCAATGAGCAGTTCTTC	CASSQALSGGAVNEQFF
TRBJ1-5	TRBV19	TRBD1	.	TGTGCCAGTACCGCCGGACAGGGGGCGCGGGGTCAGCCCCAGCATTTT	CASTAGQGARGQPQHF
TRBJ1-6	TRBV19	TRBD1	.	TGTGCCAGTAGTTTTGGACAGGCGAATTCACCCCTCCACTTT	CASSFGQANSPLHF
TRBJ2-7	TRBV15	.	.	TGTGCCACCAGCAGAGACAGGACAGCCTACGAGCAGTACTTC	CATSRDRTAYEQYF
TRBJ2-2	TRBV2	.	.	TGTGCCTCACACCAGCAGGGGCCAAGGGCCGGCGGGGAGCTGTTTTTT	CASHQQGPRAGGELFF
TRBJ2-7	TRBV10-3	.	.	TGTGCCATCACTGACACAGGGTTCGACGAGCAGTACTTC	CAITDTGFDEQYF
TRBJ1-2	TRBV29-1	TRBD1	once	TGCAGCGTGGTGCACGGGACAGGGAGATGGGACGGCTACACCTTC	CSVVHGTGRWDGYTF
TRBJ2-7	TRBV14	.	.	TGTGCCAGCAGCCAACGCAGATCAATCTACGAGCAGTACTTC	CASSQRRSIYEQYF
TRBJ1-6	TRBV30	.	.	TGTGCCTGGAGTGTACGGGGGGCGTCTTCACCCCTCCACTTT	CAWSVRGASSPLHF
TRBJ1-5	TRBV15	.	.	TGTGCCACCAGCAGAGATTTTTTAGGGGGTCAGCCCCAGCATTTT	CATSRDFLGGQPQHF
TRBJ1-3	TRBV15	TRBD1	.	TGTGCCACCAGCAGCAACCGGGACAGGGTGAACACCATATATTTT	CATSSNRDRVNTIYF
TRBJ2-7	TRBV27	.	.	TGTGCCAGTGCTACTGGACAAAACTCCTACGAGCAGTACTTC	CASATGQNSYEQYF
TRBJ2-2	TRBV25-1	.	once	TGTGCCAGCAGTGAACTTAAGATTGGGGGCCCGGACACCGGGGAGCTGTTTTTT	CASSELKIGGPDTGELFF
TRBJ2-2	TRBV28	.	few	TGTGCCACTAAGTACACCGGGGAGCTGTTTTTT	CATKYTGELFF
TRBJ2-5	TRBV7-9	TRBD2	.	TGTGCCAGCAGCCCTGGGGGGGATTCCCACCAAGAGACCCAGTACTTC	CASSPGGDSHQETQYF
TRBJ2-1	TRBV5-1	TRBD1	.	TGCGCCAGCAGCTCAGGGGGCCTGGTAGCTAGTGAGCAGTTCTTC	CASSSGGLVASEQFF
TRBJ1-4	TRBV9	.	.	TGTGCCAGCAGCCTATCTCCGGGACATACGAATGAAAAACTGTTTTTT	CASSLSPGHTNEKLFF
TRBJ2-7	TRBV10-2	TRBD1	.	TGCGCCACACTGGACAGGGGGCGCCACGAGCAGTACTTC	CATLDRGRHEQYF
TRBJ1-4	TRBV5-6	TRBD1	few	TGTGCCAGCAGCTTCTGGACAGGGACGGGGACTAATGAAAAACTGTTTTTT	CASSFWTGTGTNEKLFF
TRBJ1-1	TRBV6-1	.	.	TGTGCCAGCAGTGAATTAGGCCGGGGCACTGAAGCTTTCTTT	CASSELGRGTEAFF
TRBJ2-3	TRBV15	TRBD1	.	TGTGCCACCAGAAGCAGGGGGACAGATACGCAGTATTTT	CATRSRGTDTQYF
TRBJ2-5	TRBV27	TRBD1	.	TGTGCCAGCAGTCCTGGGACAGGGGGCGAGGAGACCCAGTACTTC	CASSPGTGGEETQYF
TRBJ1-1	TRBV29-1	.	.	TGCAGCGTTAGTCGGACTGAAGCTTTCTTT	CSVSRTEAFF
TRBJ1-5	TRBV28	.	.	TGTGCCAGCAGTTTATCGTTCAGGGGCAATCAGCCCCAGCATTTT	CASSLSFRGNQPQHF
TRBJ2-4	TRBV5-6	.	.	TGTGCCAGCAGCTTGGCAACGGGTCTAGCCAAAAACATTCAGTACTTC	CASSLATGLAKNIQYF